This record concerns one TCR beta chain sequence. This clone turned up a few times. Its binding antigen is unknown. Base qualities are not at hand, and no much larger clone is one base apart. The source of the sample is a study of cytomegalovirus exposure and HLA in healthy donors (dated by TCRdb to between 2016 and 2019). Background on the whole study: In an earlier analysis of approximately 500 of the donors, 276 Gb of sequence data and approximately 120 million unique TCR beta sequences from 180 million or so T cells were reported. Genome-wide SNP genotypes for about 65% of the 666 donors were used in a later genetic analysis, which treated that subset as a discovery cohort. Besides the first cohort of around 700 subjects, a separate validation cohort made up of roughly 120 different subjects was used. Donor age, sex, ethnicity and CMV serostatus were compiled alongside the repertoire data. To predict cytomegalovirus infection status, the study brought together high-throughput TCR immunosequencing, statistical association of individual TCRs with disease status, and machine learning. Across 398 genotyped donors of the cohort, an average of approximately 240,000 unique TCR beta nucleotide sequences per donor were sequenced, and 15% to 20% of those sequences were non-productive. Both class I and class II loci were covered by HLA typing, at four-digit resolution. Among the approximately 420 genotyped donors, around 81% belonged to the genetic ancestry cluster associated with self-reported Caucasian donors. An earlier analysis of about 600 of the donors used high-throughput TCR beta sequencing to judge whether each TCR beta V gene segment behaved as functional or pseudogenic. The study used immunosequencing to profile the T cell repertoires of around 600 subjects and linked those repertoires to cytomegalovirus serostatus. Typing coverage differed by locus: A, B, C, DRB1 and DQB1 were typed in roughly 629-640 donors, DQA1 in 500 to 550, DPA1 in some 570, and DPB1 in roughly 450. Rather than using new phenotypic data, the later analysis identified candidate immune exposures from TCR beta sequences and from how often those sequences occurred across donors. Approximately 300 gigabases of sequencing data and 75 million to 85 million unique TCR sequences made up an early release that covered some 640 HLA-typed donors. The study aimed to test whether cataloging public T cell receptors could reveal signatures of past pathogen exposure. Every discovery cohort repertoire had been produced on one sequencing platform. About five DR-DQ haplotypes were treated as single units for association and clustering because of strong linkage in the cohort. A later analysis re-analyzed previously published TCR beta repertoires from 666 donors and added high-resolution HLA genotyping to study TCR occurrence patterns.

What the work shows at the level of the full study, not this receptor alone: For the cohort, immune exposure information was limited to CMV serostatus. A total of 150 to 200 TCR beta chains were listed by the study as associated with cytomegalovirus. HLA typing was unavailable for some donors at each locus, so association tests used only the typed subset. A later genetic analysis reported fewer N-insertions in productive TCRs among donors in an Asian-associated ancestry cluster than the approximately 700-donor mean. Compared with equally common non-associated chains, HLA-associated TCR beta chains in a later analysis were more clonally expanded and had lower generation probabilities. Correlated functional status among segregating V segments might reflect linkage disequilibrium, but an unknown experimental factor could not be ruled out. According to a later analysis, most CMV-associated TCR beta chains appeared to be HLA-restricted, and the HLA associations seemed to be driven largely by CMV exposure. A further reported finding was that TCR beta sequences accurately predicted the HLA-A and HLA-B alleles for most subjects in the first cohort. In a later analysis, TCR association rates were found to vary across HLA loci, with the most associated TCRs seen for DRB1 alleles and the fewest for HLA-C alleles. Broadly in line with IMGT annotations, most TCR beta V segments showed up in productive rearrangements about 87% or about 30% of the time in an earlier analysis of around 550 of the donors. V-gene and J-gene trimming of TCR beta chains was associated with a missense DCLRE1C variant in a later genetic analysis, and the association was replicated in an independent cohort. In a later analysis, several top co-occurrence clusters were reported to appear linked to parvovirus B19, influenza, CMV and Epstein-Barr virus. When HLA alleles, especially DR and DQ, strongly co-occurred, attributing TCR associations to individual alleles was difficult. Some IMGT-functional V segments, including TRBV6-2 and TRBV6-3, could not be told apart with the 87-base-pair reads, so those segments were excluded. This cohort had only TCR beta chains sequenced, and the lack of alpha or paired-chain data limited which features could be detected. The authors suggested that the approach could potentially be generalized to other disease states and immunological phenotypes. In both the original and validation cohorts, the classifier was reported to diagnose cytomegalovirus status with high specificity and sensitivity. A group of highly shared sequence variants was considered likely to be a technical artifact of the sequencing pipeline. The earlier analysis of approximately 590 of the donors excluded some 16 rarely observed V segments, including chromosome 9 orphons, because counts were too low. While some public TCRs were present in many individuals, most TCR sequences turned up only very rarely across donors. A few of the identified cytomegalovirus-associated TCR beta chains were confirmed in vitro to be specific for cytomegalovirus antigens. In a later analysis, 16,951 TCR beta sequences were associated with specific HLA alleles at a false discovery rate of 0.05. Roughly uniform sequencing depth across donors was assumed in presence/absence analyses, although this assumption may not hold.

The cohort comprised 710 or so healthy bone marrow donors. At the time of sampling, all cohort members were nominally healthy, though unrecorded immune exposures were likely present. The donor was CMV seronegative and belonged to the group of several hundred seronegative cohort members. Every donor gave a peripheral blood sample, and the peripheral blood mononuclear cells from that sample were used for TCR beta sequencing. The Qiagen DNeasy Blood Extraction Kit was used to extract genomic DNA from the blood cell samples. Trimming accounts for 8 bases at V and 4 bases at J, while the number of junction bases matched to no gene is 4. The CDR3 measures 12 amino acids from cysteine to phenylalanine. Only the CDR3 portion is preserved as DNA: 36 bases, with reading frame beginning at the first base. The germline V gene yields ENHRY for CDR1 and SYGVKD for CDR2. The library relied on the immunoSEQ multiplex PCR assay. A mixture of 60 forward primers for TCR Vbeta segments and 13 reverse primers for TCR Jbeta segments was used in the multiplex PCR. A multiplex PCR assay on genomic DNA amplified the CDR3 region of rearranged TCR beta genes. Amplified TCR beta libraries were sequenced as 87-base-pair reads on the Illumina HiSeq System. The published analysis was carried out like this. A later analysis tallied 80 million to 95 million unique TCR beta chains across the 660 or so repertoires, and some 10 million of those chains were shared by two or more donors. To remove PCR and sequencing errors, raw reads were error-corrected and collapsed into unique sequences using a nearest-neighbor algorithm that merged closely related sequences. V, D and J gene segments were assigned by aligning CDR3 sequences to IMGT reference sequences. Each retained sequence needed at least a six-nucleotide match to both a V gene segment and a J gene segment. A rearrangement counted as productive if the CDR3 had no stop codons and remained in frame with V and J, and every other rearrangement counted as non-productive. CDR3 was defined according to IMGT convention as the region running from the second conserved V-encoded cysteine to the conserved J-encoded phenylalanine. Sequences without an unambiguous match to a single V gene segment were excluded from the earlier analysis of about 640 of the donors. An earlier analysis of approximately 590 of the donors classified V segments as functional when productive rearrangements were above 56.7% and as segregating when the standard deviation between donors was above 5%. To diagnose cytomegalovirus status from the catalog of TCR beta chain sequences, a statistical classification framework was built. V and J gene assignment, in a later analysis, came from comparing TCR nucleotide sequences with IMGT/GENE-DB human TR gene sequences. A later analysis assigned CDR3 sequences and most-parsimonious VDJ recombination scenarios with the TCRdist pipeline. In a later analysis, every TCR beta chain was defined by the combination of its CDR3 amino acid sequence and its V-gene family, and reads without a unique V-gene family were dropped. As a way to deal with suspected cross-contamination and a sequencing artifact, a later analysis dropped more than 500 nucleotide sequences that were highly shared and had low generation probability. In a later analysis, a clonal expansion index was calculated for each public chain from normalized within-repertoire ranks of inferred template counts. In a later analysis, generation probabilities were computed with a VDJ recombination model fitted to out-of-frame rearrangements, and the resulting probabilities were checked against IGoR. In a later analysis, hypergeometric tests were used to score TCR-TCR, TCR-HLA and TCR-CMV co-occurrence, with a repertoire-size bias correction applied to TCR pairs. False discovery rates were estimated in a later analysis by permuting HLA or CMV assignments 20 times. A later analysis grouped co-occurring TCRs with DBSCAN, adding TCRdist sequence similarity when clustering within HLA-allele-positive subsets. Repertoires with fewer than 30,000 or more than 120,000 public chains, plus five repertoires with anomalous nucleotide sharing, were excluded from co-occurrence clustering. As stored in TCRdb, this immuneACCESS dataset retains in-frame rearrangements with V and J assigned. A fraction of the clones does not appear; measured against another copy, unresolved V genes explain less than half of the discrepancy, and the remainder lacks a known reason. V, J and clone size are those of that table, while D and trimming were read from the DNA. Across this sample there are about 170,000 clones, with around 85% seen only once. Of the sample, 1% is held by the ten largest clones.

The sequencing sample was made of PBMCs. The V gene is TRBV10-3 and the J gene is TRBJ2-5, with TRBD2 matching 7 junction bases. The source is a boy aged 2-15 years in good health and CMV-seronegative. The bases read TGTGCCATCCGGGGGGTCGCAGAGACCCAGTACTTC. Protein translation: CAIRGVAETQYF.